The rows below give T cell receptor beta chains drawn from one sample of a study of T cells after yellow fever vaccination. TCRdb re-called the 5' RACE reads through MiXCR, storing one row per CDR3 protein. The sample has 200,000 to 300,000 distinct CDR3 sequences; less than 9% are singletons. Sequencing was performed on CD4+ T cells sorted from PBMCs, taken 15 days after the yellow fever booster vaccination. These receptors originate from a man aged 25-45 years who received the YFV17D yellow fever vaccine. CDR3s include the opening cysteine and the closing phenylalanine or tryptophan. A D gene is named only where the DNA matches it firmly. Rows give clone size only sometimes, using once, few, many, or a class for an expanded clone.

NA TRBJ2-3 NA TRBV5-1 CASSPASSTDTKYF TGCGCCAGCAGCCCCGCGTCTAGCACAGATACGAAGTATTTT
few TRBJ2-5 NA TRBV7-9 CASSLFGGPEETQYF TGTGCCAGCAGCTTATTTGGGGGGCCGGAGGAGACCCAGTACTTC
NA TRBJ2-1 TRBD2 TRBV10-2 CATSEAPGLAGGLYNEQFF TGCGCCACCAGTGAGGCCCCCGGACTAGCGGGAGGCCTATACAATGAGCAGTTCTTC
NA TRBJ2-3 NA TRBV29-1 CSVAVLRAGGDTQYF TGCAGCGTTGCAGTCCTCCGTGCAGGAGGAGATACGCAGTATTTT
many TRBJ2-3 TRBD2 TRBV7-9 CASSPRETRTDTQYF TGTGCCAGCAGCCCGCGGGAGACCCGCACAGATACGCAGTATTTT
few TRBJ1-6 NA TRBV5-1 CASRSGLDNSPLHF TGCGCCAGCAGATCAGGGCTAGATAATTCACCCCTCCACTTT
NA TRBJ2-7 NA TRBV12-3/TRBV12-4 CASSQGQPPIQVYF TGTGCCAGCAGTCAGGGTCAGCCTCCGATTCAGGTCTACTTC
NA TRBJ1-2 NA TRBV3-1 CASSSLSPTAGYTF TGTGCCAGCAGCTCCCTCTCCCCGACGGCTGGCTACACCTTC
NA TRBJ1-5 NA TRBV9 CASSTSGGNQPQHF TGTGCCAGCAGCACCTCGGGGGGCAATCAGCCCCAGCATTTT
few TRBJ2-7 NA TRBV15 CATSSTIVTEQYF TGTGCCACCAGCAGTACAATAGTCACTGAGCAGTACTTC
many TRBJ2-2 TRBD2 TRBV19 CASLPKGGLAGNRGELFF TGTGCCAGTCTTCCCAAAGGGGGGCTAGCGGGAAATCGCGGGGAGCTGTTTTTT
few TRBJ2-6 TRBD2 TRBV27 CASSLDPWGTSGRAGANVLTF TGTGCCAGCAGTTTAGATCCATGGGGGACTAGCGGGAGGGCTGGGGCCAACGTCCTGACTTTC
few TRBJ2-4 TRBD1 TRBV19 CASSADRARPNIQYF TGTGCCAGCTCGGCGGACAGGGCCAGGCCAAACATTCAGTACTTC
few TRBJ2-3 NA TRBV7-9 CASREGRPTDTQYF TGTGCCAGCAGGGAGGGGAGGCCCACAGATACGCAGTATTTT
many TRBJ1-6 NA TRBV3-1 CASSRDMGRFSPLHF TGTGCCAGCAGCCGGGACATGGGGCGATTTTCACCCCTCCACTTT
few TRBJ2-1 TRBD2 TRBV6-5 CASSYSTAGGPNEQFF TGTGCCAGCAGTTACTCGACAGCGGGAGGGCCGAATGAGCAGTTCTTC
NA TRBJ1-1 TRBD1 TRBV7-8 CASSTDRGGAFF TGTGCCAGCAGCACAGACAGGGGGGGAGCTTTCTTT